This T cell receptor beta chain was obtained from a study of blood T cell repertoires in COVID-19. J gave up 9 bases and V 0 bases, and 11 bases lay outside the gene matches. The CDR3 has 17 residues. The germline V gene encodes CDR1 LNHNV and CDR2 YYDKDF (reference sequence). Generated by immunoSEQ multiplex PCR, the TCRdb table keeps only in-frame clones and is missing some. The data show under 250,000 clones, with around 85% seen just once and less than 8% held by the top ten. This clone came up once. The sequence came from a man aged 55 to 69 with acute or convalescent COVID-19. V gene TRBV15 combines with J gene TRBJ2-1; TRBD2 matches 10 bases. Sequenced material: peripheral blood. This CDR3 is CATSRESPASGSFEQFF. The CDR3 nucleotides read TGTGCCACCAGCAGAGAGTCGCCGGCTAGCGGGAGTTTTGAGCAGTTCTTC.